This TCR beta chain emerged from a study of blood T cell repertoires in COVID-19. Authors' data handling: Nucleated cell counts were estimated from reference gene primer amplification. Sequencing was performed with immunoSEQ multiplex PCR; in TCRdb, only in-frame clones are kept and a portion is missing. Clone size and the V and J calls come from that table; the DNA yielded D and trimming. The sample lists approximately 65,000 clones, roughly 91% occurring once. V lost 6 bases and J lost 2, with 7 bases in between. CDR3 length: 12 amino acids. Germline loops: CDR1 MDHEN, CDR2 SYDVKM. Patients in Seattle were enrolled during active infection, then followed longitudinally.

The rearrangement links TRBV28 to TRBJ1-2, with D tentatively TRBD1 (6 bases). The sample comprised peripheral blood. The source of this sequence is a man between 45 and 60 years old with COVID-19, enrolled during active disease. The CDR3 loop reads CASRTGNYGYTF. The CDR3 region has the DNA TGTGCCAGCAGAACAGGGAACTATGGCTACACCTTC.